This TCR beta chain was documented in a study of beta chain features in type 1 diabetes. Whole-study results and caveats: The question left open here concerned HLA type influencing TCRB rearrangement. The naive, central memory and Treg TCRB repertoires showed an apparent similarity that was greater among patients than among healthy donors.

This clone has more than one count but fewer than ten. Antigen specificity is unknown. The CDR3 is 13 amino acids. Reverse transcribing all isolated RNA meant expressed TCRB transcripts were sequenced. TCRdb's copy holds only in-frame clones and misses some; the assay was immunoSEQ multiplex PCR. The table has a few hundred thousand clones, around 13% seen once. CD4+ cells of the naive, central memory, regulatory and stem cell-like memory types were sorted via CD45RO/CCR7/CD25/CD127/CD95/CD27. The gene calls are TRBV21-1 and TRBJ2-3. TRBV21-1 is a listed pseudogene. The source of this sequence is a man aged 30 to 45 in good health. Sequencing used central memory CD4+ T cells from blood. CDR3 loop: CAIAPRVSRKQYF. CDR3 DNA sequence: TGTGCCATCGCACCCCGAGTGAGTAGGAAGCAGTATTTT.